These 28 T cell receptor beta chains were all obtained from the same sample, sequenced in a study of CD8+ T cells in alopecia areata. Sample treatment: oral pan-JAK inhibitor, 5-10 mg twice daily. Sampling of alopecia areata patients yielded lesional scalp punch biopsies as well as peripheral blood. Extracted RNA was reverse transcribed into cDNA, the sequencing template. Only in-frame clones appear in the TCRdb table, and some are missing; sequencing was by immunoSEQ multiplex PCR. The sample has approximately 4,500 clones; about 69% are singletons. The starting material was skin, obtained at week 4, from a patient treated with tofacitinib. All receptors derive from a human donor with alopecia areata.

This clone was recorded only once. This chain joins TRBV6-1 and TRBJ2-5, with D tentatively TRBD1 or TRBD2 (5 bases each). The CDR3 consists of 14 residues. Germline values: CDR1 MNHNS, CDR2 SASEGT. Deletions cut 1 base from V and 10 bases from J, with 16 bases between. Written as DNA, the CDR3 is TGTGCCAGCAGTGAAGAATCAGGGCCCGGGAACCAGTACTTC. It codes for CASSEESGPGNQYF.

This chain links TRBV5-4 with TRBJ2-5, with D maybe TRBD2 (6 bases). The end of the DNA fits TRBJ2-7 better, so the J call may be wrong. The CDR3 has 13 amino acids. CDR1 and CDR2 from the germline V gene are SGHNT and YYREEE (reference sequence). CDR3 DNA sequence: TGTGCCAGCAGCTTGGCGCGGGACTACGAGCAGTACTTC. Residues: CASSLARDYEQYF.

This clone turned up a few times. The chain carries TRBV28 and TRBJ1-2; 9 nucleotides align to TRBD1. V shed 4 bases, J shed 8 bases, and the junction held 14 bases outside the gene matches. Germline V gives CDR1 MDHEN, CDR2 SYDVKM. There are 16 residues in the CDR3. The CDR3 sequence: CASSSPKEDRGKGYTF. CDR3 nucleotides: TGTGCCAGCAGTTCTCCAAAAGAGGACAGGGGAAAGGGCTACACCTTC.

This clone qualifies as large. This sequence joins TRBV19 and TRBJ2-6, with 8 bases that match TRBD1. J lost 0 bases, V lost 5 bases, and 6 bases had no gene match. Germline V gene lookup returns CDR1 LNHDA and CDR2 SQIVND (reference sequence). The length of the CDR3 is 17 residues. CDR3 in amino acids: CASSLRQGSSGANVLTF. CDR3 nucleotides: TGTGCCAGTAGTCTTAGACAGGGGAGCTCTGGGGCCAACGTCCTGACTTTC.

The CDR3 region is CASSDGTGVGANVLTF. Written as DNA, the CDR3 is TGCGCCAGCAGCGACGGGACAGGGGTTGGGGCCAACGTCCTGACTTTC. The chain is built from TRBV5-1 and TRBJ2-6; TRBD1 aligns across 10 bases. Germline CDR1 reads SGHRS; CDR2 reads YFSETQ. The V segment lost 4 bases and the J segment 3 bases; nucleotides outside the gene matches: 4. There are 16 residues in the CDR3. Variable domain in full (rest from reference TRBV5-1 and TRBJ2-6): KAGVTQTPRYLIKTRGQQVTLSCSPISGHRSVSWYQQTPGQGLQFLFEYFSETQRNKGNFPGRFSGRQFSNSRSEMNVSTLELGDSALYLCASSDGTGVGANVLTFGAGSRLTVL.

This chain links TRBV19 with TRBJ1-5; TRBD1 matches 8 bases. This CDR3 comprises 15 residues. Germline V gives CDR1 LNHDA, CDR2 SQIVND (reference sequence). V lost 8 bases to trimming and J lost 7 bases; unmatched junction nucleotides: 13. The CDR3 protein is CASSDGAGGRQPQHF. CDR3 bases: TGTGCCAGTTCCGACGGGGCAGGGGGCCGGCAGCCCCAGCATTTT. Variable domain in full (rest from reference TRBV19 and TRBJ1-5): DGGITQSPKYLFRKEGQNVTLSCEQNLNHDAMYWYRQDPGQGLRLIYYSQIVNDFQKGDIAEGYSVSREKKESFPLTVTSAQKNPTAFYLCASSDGAGGRQPQHFGDGTRLSIL.

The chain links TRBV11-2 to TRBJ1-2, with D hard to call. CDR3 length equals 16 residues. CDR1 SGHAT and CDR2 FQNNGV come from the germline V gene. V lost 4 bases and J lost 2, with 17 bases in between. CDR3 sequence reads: CASSWSKTARNYGYTF. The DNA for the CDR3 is TGTGCCAGCAGCTGGAGCAAGACTGCCAGGAACTATGGCTACACCTTC.

The CDR3 is CASSPGWGSTDTQYF. CDR3 sequence (DNA): TGTGCCAGCAGCCCCGGATGGGGTAGCACAGATACGCAGTATTTT. This chain connects TRBV6-6 to TRBJ2-3; D uncertain. Trimming left V 6 bases short and J 0 bases short, with 13 bases between. CDR1 and CDR2 from the germline V gene are MNHNY and SVGAGI (reference sequence). The CDR3 spans 15 residues.

For the CDR3, the DNA is TGTGCCAGCAGTTTCCCCGGACAGGGCCTCTACGAGCAGTACTTC. Protein: CASSFPGQGLYEQYF. The chain has TRBV27 and TRBJ2-7, with 8 bases matching TRBD1. The germline gives CDR1 MNHEY, CDR2 SMNVEV (reference sequence). The length of the CDR3 is 15 residues. J was trimmed by 3 bases and V by 3 bases; bases with no gene match: 7.

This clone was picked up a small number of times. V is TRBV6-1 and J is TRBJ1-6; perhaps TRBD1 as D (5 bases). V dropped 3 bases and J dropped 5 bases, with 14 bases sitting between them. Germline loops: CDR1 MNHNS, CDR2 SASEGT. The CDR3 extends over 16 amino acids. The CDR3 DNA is TGTGCCAGCAGTGATCGGGTGCAGACAGATAATTCACCCCTCCACTTT. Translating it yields CASSDRVQTDNSPLHF.

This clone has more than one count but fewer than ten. CDR3 DNA: TGTGCCAGCAGCGTAGGGGACAGCACAGATACGCAGTATTTT. Protein sequence: CASSVGDSTDTQYF. The rearrangement uses TRBV9 and TRBJ2-3; D may correspond to TRBD1 or TRBD2 (5 bases each). V dropped 0 bases and J dropped 0 bases, with 5 bases sitting between them. Germline CDR1 is SGDLS and CDR2 is YYNGEE. This CDR3 contains 14 residues.

The CDR3 loop reads CASGEVQTQYF. CDR3 coding DNA: TGTGCCAGCGGGGAGGTGCAGACCCAGTACTTC. V gene TRBV6-8 combines with J gene TRBJ2-5; TRBD2 might be the D (6 bases). Germline loops: CDR1 MNHGY, CDR2 SAAAGT. The CDR3 consists of 11 residues. V lost 8 bases, J lost 6 bases, and 10 bases lay in between.

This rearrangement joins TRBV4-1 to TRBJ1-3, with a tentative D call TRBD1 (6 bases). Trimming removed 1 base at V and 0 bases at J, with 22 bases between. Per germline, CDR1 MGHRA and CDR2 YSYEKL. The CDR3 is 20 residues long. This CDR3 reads CASSQAGTSFYSRSGNTIYF. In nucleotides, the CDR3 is TGCGCCAGCAGCCAAGCCGGGACAAGTTTTTATTCTCGCTCTGGAAACACCATATATTTT.

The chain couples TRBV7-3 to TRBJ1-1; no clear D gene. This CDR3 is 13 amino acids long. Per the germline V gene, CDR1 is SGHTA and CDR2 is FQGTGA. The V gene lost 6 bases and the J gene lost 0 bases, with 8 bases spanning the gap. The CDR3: CASSWTLNTEAFF. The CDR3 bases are TGTGCCAGCAGTTGGACCTTGAACACTGAAGCTTTCTTT.

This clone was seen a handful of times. DNA of the CDR3: TGTGCCAGCAGAGCTAGCGGGAGAAATACCGGGGAGCTGTTTTTT. It encodes CASRASGRNTGELFF. The chain employs TRBV6-1 and TRBJ2-2; 10 bases match TRBD2. Per the germline V gene, CDR1 is MNHNS and CDR2 is SASEGT. The CDR3 is 15 residues long. V was pared by 6 bases and J by 5 bases, with 6 bases of the junction left unmatched.

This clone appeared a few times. The CDR3 region has the DNA TGCGCCAGCAGCCAAGATACGGGGACCCAAGAGACCCAGTACTTC. It codes for CASSQDTGTQETQYF. The rearrangement uses TRBV4-3 and TRBJ2-5, with D tentatively TRBD1 or TRBD2 (5 bases each). Trimming shortened V by 0 bases and J by 1 base, and 9 bases separated the two germline ends. Per germline, CDR1 LGHNA and CDR2 YSLEER. The CDR3 runs to 15 residues.

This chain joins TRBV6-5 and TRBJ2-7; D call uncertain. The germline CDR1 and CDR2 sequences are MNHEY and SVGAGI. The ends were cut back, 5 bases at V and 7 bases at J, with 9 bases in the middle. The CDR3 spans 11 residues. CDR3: CASSDIGEQYF. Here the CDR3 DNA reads TGTGCCAGCAGTGACATCGGGGAGCAGTACTTC.

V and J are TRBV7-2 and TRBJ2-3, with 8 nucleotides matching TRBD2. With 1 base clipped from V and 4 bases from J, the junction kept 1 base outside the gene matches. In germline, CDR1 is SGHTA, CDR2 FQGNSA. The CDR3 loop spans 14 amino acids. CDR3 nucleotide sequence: TGTGCCAGCAGCTTAGTAGCGGGACCAGATACGCAGTATTTT. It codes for CASSLVAGPDTQYF.

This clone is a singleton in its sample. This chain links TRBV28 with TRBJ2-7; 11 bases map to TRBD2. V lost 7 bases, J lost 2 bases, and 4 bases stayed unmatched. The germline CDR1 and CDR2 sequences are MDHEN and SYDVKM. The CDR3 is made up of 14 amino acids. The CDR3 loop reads CASTGTSGPYEQYF. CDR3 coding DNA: TGTGCCAGCACTGGGACTAGCGGCCCCTACGAGCAGTACTTC.

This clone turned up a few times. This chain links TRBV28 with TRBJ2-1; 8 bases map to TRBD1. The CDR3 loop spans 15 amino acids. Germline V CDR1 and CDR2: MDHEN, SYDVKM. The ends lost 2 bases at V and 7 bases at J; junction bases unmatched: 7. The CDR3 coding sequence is TGTGCCAGCAGTTTACTCCAGGGGGCGGTGAATGAGCAGTTCTTC. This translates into CASSLLQGAVNEQFF.

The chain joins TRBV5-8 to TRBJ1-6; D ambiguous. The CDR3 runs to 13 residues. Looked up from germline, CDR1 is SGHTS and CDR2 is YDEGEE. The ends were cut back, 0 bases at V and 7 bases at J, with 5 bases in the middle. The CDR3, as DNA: TGTGCCAGCAGCTTGGCGGGGAATTCACCCCTCCACTTT. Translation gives CASSLAGNSPLHF. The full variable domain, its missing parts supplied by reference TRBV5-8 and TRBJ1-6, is EAGVTQSPTHLIKTRGQQATLRCSPISGHTSVYWYQQALGLGLQFLLWYDEGEERNRGNFPPRFSGRQFPNYSSELNVNALELEDSALYLCASSLAGNSPLHFGNGTRLTVT.

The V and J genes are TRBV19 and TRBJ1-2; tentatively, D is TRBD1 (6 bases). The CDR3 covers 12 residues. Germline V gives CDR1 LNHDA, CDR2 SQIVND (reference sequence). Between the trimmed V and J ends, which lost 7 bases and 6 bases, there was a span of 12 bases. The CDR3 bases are TGTGCCAGTACCCGGGACACCCATGGCTACACCTTC. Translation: CASTRDTHGYTF.

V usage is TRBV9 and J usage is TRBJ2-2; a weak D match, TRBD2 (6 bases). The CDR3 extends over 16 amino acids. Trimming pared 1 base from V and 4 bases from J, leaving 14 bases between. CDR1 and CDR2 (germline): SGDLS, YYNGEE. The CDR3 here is CASSVWSGESTGELFF. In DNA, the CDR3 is TGTGCCAGCAGCGTATGGTCGGGAGAGAGCACCGGGGAGCTGTTTTTT.

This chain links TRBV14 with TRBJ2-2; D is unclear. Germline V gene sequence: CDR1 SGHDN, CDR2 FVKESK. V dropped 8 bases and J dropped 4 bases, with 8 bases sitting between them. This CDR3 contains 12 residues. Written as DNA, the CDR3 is TGTGCCAGCCATGGGGTCACCGGGGAGCTGTTTTTT. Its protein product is CASHGVTGELFF.

The CDR3 DNA follows: TGTGCCAGCAGCCACGGGACGGACTACGAGCAGTACTTC. Translated, it gives CASSHGTDYEQYF. The V call is TRBV7-9, the J call TRBJ2-7; D may match TRBD1 or TRBD2 (5 bases each). This CDR3 is 13 amino acids long. The ends were cut back, 5 bases at V and 3 bases at J, with 11 bases in the middle. Looked up from germline, CDR1 is SEHNR and CDR2 is FQNEAQ (reference sequence).

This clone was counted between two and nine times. The CDR3 bases are TGTGCCTGCAAACAGGGGTCGAACACTGAAGCTTTCTTT. Protein: CACKQGSNTEAFF. The chain joins TRBV7-9 to TRBJ1-1; TRBD1 matches 7 bases. The germline CDR1 and CDR2 sequences are SEHNR and FQNEAQ (reference sequence). CDR3 length: 13 residues. J gave up 1 base and V 11 bases, and 7 bases lay outside the gene matches.

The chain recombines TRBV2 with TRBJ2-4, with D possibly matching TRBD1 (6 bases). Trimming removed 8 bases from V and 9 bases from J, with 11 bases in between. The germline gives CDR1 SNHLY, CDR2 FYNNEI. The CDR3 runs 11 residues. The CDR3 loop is CASLQGSIQYF. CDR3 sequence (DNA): TGTGCCAGCCTACAGGGTTCCATTCAGTACTTC.

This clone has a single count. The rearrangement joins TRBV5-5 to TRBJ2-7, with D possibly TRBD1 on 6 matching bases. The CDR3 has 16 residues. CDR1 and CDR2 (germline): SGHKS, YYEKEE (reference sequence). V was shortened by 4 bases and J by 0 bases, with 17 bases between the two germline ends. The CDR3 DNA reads TGTGCCAGCAGCCGCCTACCCGGGACAACCTCCTACGAGCAGTACTTC. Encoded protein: CASSRLPGTTSYEQYF.